This T cell receptor beta chain was captured by sequencing in a study of cytomegalovirus exposure and HLA in healthy donors. Regarding the study as a whole: Under in vitro conditions, three CMV-associated chains were confirmed as specific for CMV antigens. The majority of TCR sequences were rare, yet some public TCRs appeared in many donors.

The CDR3 covers 15 residues. The germline V gene has CDR1 SGHVS and CDR2 FQNEAQ. V shed 6 bases and J shed 0 bases, with 15 bases lying between them. This clone was observed a handful of times. Its antigen remains unidentified. Sequencing was performed with immunoSEQ multiplex PCR; in TCRdb, only in-frame clones are kept and a portion is missing. The sample lists 150,000 to 200,000 clones; roughly 80% were seen once. This sequence originates from a man younger than 30 in good health and CMV-seropositive. The sequenced sample consisted of PBMCs. V and J are TRBV7-8 and TRBJ2-7, with TRBD1 as a possible D gene (7 bases). As DNA, the CDR3 is TGTGCCAGCAGGCGGGACAGCCTGAGCTCCTACGAGCAGTACTTC. Translated, it gives CASRRDSLSSYEQYF.